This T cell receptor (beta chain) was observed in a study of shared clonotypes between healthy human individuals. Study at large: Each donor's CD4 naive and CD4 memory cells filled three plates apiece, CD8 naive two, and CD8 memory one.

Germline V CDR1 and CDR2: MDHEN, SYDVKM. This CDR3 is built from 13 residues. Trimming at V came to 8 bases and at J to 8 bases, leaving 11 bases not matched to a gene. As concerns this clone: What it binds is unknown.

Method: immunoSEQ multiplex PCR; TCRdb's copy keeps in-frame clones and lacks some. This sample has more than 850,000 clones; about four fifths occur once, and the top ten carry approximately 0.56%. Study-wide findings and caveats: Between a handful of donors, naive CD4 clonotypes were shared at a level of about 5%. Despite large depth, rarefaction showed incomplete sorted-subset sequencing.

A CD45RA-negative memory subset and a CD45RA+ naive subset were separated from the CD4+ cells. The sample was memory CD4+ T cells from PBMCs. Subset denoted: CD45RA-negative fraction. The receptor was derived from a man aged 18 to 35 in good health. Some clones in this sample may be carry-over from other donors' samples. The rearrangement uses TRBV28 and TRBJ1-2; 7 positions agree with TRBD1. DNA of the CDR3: TGTGCCAGCGGCGGGACAGCCCTTTGGGGCTACACCTTC. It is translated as CASGGTALWGYTF.